The 31 T cell receptor beta chains below were found in one sample sequenced in a study of T cells in Graves' hyperthyroidism and ophthalmopathy (dated by TCRdb to the late 2010s). The library was made by multiplex PCR. The sequencing machine was an Illumina HiSeq 2000. TCR beta CDR3 regions were amplified from RNA transcripts. For the first round of RT-PCR on the TCR CDR3, the HTBI primer set was used together with the Qiagen OneStep RT-PCR kit. The raw public reads went through TCRdb reprocessing: fastp at Q25, MiXCR clone calling, in-frame beta chains kept. Rows are unified per CDR3 protein, each entry keeping the most common DNA and genes. For this sample there are fewer than 650,000 distinct CDR3 sequences; 13% to 15% appear just once. Approximately 15% of the sample is held by the ten biggest clonotypes. Source material: blood. The origin of the receptors is a middle-aged woman with Graves' hyperthyroidism.

Many counts were recorded for this clonotype. The V and J genes are TRBV28 and TRBJ2-7, with 13 bases that match TRBD2. The CDR3 loop spans 15 amino acids. The germline V gene encodes CDR1 MDHEN and CDR2 SYDVKM. The V and J ends lost 5 bases and 6 bases, in that order; junction bases with no gene match: 7. CDR3 in amino acids: CASSTRTSGSGEQYF. CDR3 DNA sequence: TGTGCCAGCAGTACCCGGACTAGCGGGAGTGGCGAGCAGTACTTC.

This clonotype was recorded at least ten times. The V and J genes are TRBV20-1 and TRBJ1-1, with D possibly being TRBD1 (5 bases). The CDR3 is 15 residues long. The germline gives CDR1 DFQATT, CDR2 SNEGSKA (reference sequence). The V gene lost 2 bases and the J gene lost 1 base, with 14 bases spanning the gap. The CDR3 is CSARRGDSPNTEAFF. The CDR3 bases are TGCAGTGCTAGAAGGGGAGACAGTCCGAACACTGAAGCTTTCTTT.

The chain links TRBV6-2 or TRBV6-3 to TRBJ2-7, with TRBD1 identical over 7 bases. The trim removed 5 bases at V and 0 bases at J, leaving 4 bases unmatched. The CDR3 length is 14 residues. Germline-derived CDR1 and CDR2 are MNHEY and SVGEGT. CDR3 loop: CASSATGSSYEQYF. In nucleotides, the CDR3 is TGTGCCAGCAGTGCGACAGGGTCCTCCTACGAGCAGTACTTC.

This sequence joins TRBV5-6 and TRBJ2-1; D gene unclear. Germline CDR1 is SGHDT and CDR2 is YYEEEE. The CDR3 covers 13 residues. The ends were cut back, 3 bases at V and 8 bases at J, with 12 bases in the middle. The CDR3 nucleotides are TGTGCCAGCAGCTCAAACCCATGGGATGAGCAGTTCTTC. Translated: CASSSNPWDEQFF.

V and J are TRBV20-1 and TRBJ2-7; TRBD1 matches 11 bases. Germline V gene lookup returns CDR1 DFQATT and CDR2 SNEGSKA (reference sequence). V gave up 5 bases and J gave up 3 bases; unmatched junction bases: 18. This CDR3 has 18 amino acids. CDR3 residues: CSAPKRTGGGSTLYEQYF. In nucleotides, the CDR3 is TGCAGTGCTCCCAAACGGACAGGGGGCGGGAGCACTCTCTACGAGCAGTACTTC.

This clonotype was detected many times. V usage is TRBV3-1 and J usage is TRBJ2-2; 10 bases map to TRBD2. V shed 1 base, J shed 0 bases, and the junction held 8 bases outside the gene matches. CDR1 LGHDT and CDR2 YNNKEL come from the germline V gene (reference sequence). This CDR3 is 19 amino acids long. CDR3 protein: CASSQVTSGTIANTGELFF. CDR3 bases: TGTGCCAGCAGCCAAGTCACTAGCGGGACGATCGCGAACACCGGGGAGCTGTTTTTT.

This clonotype has ten or more counts. The V and J genes are TRBV6-1 and TRBJ1-1; TRBD1 is a possible D gene (5 bases). The CDR3 runs to 14 residues. Germline CDR1 MNHNS, CDR2 SASEGT. With 7 bases removed from V and 4 bases from J, the gap between germline ends came to 16 bases. The CDR3 protein is CASTGDGGFTEAFF. The CDR3 DNA is TGTGCCAGCACCGGGGACGGTGGATTCACTGAAGCTTTCTTT.

The V gene is TRBV20-1, the J gene TRBJ2-7, with 11 bases lining up with TRBD2. The CDR3 extends over 15 amino acids. From germline, CDR1 is DFQATT and CDR2 SNEGSKA (reference sequence). V shed 3 bases and J 5 bases; nucleotides not matched to a gene: 9. The CDR3 nucleotides are TGCAGTGCTAGGGCTACTAGCGGGAGTTACCACGAGCAGTACTTC. It translates to CSARATSGSYHEQYF.

This clonotype was seen ten or more times. V and J are TRBV7-2 and TRBJ2-1; 12 bases align to TRBD2. The junction had 3 bases not matched to a gene; V was cut back by 1 base and J by 8 bases. Germline V lookup: CDR1 SGHTA, CDR2 FQGNSA. The CDR3 is 15 amino acids. The CDR3 here is CASSLVLAGGHEQFF. The CDR3 DNA reads TGTGCCAGCAGCTTAGTTCTAGCGGGAGGGCATGAGCAGTTCTTC. The whole variable domain, filled in from reference TRBV7-2 and TRBJ2-1, reads GAGVSQSPSNKVTEKGKDVELRCDPISGHTALYWYRQSLGQGLEFLIYFQGNSAPDKSGLPSDRFSAERTGGSVSTLTIQRTQQEDSAVYLCASSLVLAGGHEQFFGPGTRLTVL.

This clonotype was observed many times. The rearrangement joins TRBV28 to TRBJ1-1; D not resolved. V was clipped by 6 bases and J by 1 base, with 18 bases between them. The CDR3 has 16 amino acids. Germline V gene sequence: CDR1 MDHEN, CDR2 SYDVKM. CDR3 sequence reads: CASSRPMRHPNTEAFF. In DNA, the CDR3 is TGTGCCAGCAGCCGTCCTATGAGACATCCGAACACTGAAGCTTTCTTT.

The chain employs TRBV2 and TRBJ2-4; D perhaps matches TRBD1 (7 bases). With 5 bases removed from V and 1 base from J, the gap between germline ends came to 15 bases. The germline gives CDR1 SNHLY, CDR2 FYNNEI. The CDR3 is 16 amino acids. CDR3 amino acids: CASSSTGAGAKNIQYF. The CDR3 DNA reads as TGTGCCAGCAGTTCTACAGGGGCGGGGGCCAAAAACATTCAGTACTTC.

There are many counts of this clonotype. The chain has TRBV11-2 and TRBJ1-1; D is undetermined. V was shortened by 2 bases and J by 1 base, with 8 bases between the two germline ends. The CDR3 covers 14 residues. Germline values: CDR1 SGHAT, CDR2 FQNNGV. The CDR3 sequence: CASSLITKNTEAFF. CDR3 bases: TGTGCCAGCAGCTTAATCACAAAGAACACTGAAGCTTTCTTT.

The chain employs TRBV19 and TRBJ2-3; D is possibly TRBD2 (5 bases). The V end lost 2 bases, the J end lost 0 bases, and 15 bases lay between the germline ends. Germline-derived CDR1 and CDR2 are LNHDA and SQIVND (reference sequence). The CDR3 runs to 17 residues. The chain's CDR3 is CASSISHGGSSTDTQYF. Here the CDR3 DNA reads TGTGCCAGTAGTATATCCCACGGCGGGTCTAGCACAGATACGCAGTATTTT.

This clonotype was seen more than once but under ten times. The chain carries TRBV9 and TRBJ1-2; D is unresolved. The germline V gene encodes CDR1 SGDLS and CDR2 YYNGEE. Between the trimmed V and J ends, which lost 3 bases and 1 base, there was a span of 7 bases. This CDR3 has 13 amino acids. The CDR3: CASSAGFNYGYTF. The CDR3 bases are TGTGCCAGCAGCGCGGGTTTTAACTATGGCTACACCTTC.

Ten or more counts support this clonotype. The rearrangement uses TRBV2 and TRBJ2-5; 8 nucleotides line up with TRBD1. Germline V CDR1 and CDR2: SNHLY, FYNNEI. This CDR3 contains 14 residues. V shed 0 bases and J 14 bases; nucleotides not matched to a gene: 11. The CDR3 protein is CASSEAGQGAFFYF. In nucleotides, the CDR3 is TGTGCCAGCAGTGAAGCAGGGCAGGGGGCGTTTTTCTACTTC.

This clonotype was counted ten times or more. The rearrangement uses TRBV5-1 and TRBJ2-5, with D unresolved. From germline, CDR1 is SGHRS and CDR2 YFSETQ. The CDR3 is made up of 11 amino acids. The ends were cut back, 7 bases at V and 1 base at J, with 5 bases in the middle. The CDR3, as DNA: TGCGCCAGCCGTGCCCAAGAGACCCAGTACTTC. Translation: CASRAQETQYF.

This clonotype was detected only a few times. This chain uses TRBV6-1 with TRBJ2-7, with 8 bases fitting TRBD2. This CDR3 has 15 amino acids. Germline V lookup: CDR1 MNHNS, CDR2 SASEGT. Trimming at V came to 4 bases and at J to 5 bases, leaving 10 bases not matched to a gene. CDR3 DNA sequence: TGTGCCAGCAGTGTTTTAACTAGCGGAACAGACGAGCAGTACTTC. This gives the protein CASSVLTSGTDEQYF.

This clonotype was counted many times. The V and J genes are TRBV5-1 and TRBJ2-2; 7 positions agree with TRBD1. There are 15 residues in the CDR3. With V trimmed by 5 bases and J by 3 bases, 7 bases remained unmatched. Germline V CDR1 and CDR2: SGHRS, YFSETQ. In nucleotides, the CDR3 is TGCGCCAGCAGTTTCGGCGACAGGGACACCGGGGAGCTGTTTTTT. This sequence encodes CASSFGDRDTGELFF. Based on the CDR3 plus reference TRBV5-1 and TRBJ2-2, the full variable domain is KAGVTQTPRYLIKTRGQQVTLSCSPISGHRSVSWYQQTPGQGLQFLFEYFSETQRNKGNFPGRFSGRQFSNSRSEMNVSTLELGDSALYLCASSFGDRDTGELFFGEGSRLTVL.

This clonotype was recorded at least ten times. In DNA form, the CDR3 reads TGTGCCAGCAGCCCGCCGTCGAGCGGGAGAGAGACCCAGTACTTC. Amino acids: CASSPPSSGRETQYF. The gene calls are TRBV5-6 and TRBJ2-5; TRBD2 agrees at 8 bases. V lost 4 bases and J lost 4; bases outside the gene matches: 9. This CDR3 contains 15 residues. Germline CDR1 is SGHDT and CDR2 is YYEEEE. The full variable domain, its missing parts supplied by reference TRBV5-6 and TRBJ2-5, is DAGVTQSPTHLIKTRGQQVTLRCSPKSGHDTVSWYQQALGQGPQFIFQYYEEEERQRGNFPDRFSGHQFPNYSSELNVNALLLGDSALYLCASSPPSSGRETQYFGPGTRLLVL.

V gene TRBV6-2 or TRBV6-3 combines with J gene TRBJ2-1; tentatively, D is TRBD2 (7 bases). V dropped 5 bases and J dropped 9 bases, with 14 bases sitting between them. The CDR3 sequence is 13 residues long. Germline loops: CDR1 MNHEY, CDR2 SVGEGT. The CDR3 here is CASSESGGAEQFF. CDR3 nucleotides: TGTGCCAGCAGTGAGTCGGGGGGCGCTGAGCAGTTCTTC.

The count of this clonotype is one. This rearrangement joins TRBV5-1 to TRBJ2-5; 9 positions agree with TRBD2. Germline lookup yields CDR1 SGHRS and CDR2 YFSETQ. With V trimmed by 4 bases and J by 1 base, 5 bases remained unmatched. This CDR3 contains 15 residues. The CDR3 DNA reads TGCGCCAGCAGCCCGCGGGGGGGCGCCCAAGAGACCCAGTACTTC. As protein: CASSPRGGAQETQYF.

In this sample, this clonotype turned up many times. J is TRBJ2-1 and V is TRBV5-1; TRBD2 agrees at 12 bases. CDR3 length: 16 residues. The germline V gene encodes CDR1 SGHRS and CDR2 YFSETQ. With 3 bases clipped from V and 4 bases from J, the junction kept 5 bases outside the gene matches. The CDR3 bases are TGCGCCAGCAGCTCCTCCCTAGCGGGAGGGTACAATGAGCAGTTCTTC. This codes for CASSSSLAGGYNEQFF.

V usage is TRBV7-2 and J usage is TRBJ2-1; D perhaps matches TRBD1 (5 bases). CDR3 length: 15 residues. V was shortened by 3 bases and J by 2 bases, with 11 bases between the two germline ends. Per germline, CDR1 SGHTA and CDR2 FQGNSA. The CDR3 DNA reads TGTGCCAGCAGCTTGCAGGGTCCACCCTACAATGAGCAGTTCTTC. Encoded protein: CASSLQGPPYNEQFF.

This clonotype was observed at least ten times. The chain combines TRBV10-3 with TRBJ2-1; 8 nucleotides agree with TRBD2. The V segment lost 4 bases and the J segment 8 bases; nucleotides outside the gene matches: 7. Germline V gene lookup returns CDR1 ENHRY and CDR2 SYGVKD. CDR3 length: 14 amino acids. CDR3 nucleotides: TGTGCCATCAGTGTCCAGCGGGAGAGTCATGAGCAGTTCTTC. Amino acids: CAISVQRESHEQFF.

This clonotype was seen at least ten times. The chain joins TRBV11-3 to TRBJ2-5; 7 positions match TRBD1. The CDR3 is 14 residues long. In germline, CDR1 is SGHNT, CDR2 YENEEA. After removal of 5 bases from V and 2 bases from J, the junction contained 5 bases not matched to a gene. CDR3 protein: CASSDRDRQETQYF. CDR3 bases: TGTGCCAGCAGCGATCGGGACAGACAAGAGACCCAGTACTTC.

The chain combines TRBV5-1 with TRBJ1-1, with D perhaps TRBD1 (5 bases). Trimming shortened V by 4 bases and J by 4 bases, and 11 bases separated the two germline ends. Germline values: CDR1 SGHRS, CDR2 YFSETQ. CDR3 size: 13 residues. CDR3 sequence (DNA): TGCGCCAGCAGCCTGAGACAGACCACTGAAGCTTTCTTT. Residues: CASSLRQTTEAFF. Drawing the rest from reference TRBV5-1 and TRBJ1-1, the complete variable domain is KAGVTQTPRYLIKTRGQQVTLSCSPISGHRSVSWYQQTPGQGLQFLFEYFSETQRNKGNFPGRFSGRQFSNSRSEMNVSTLELGDSALYLCASSLRQTTEAFFGQGTRLTVV.

This clonotype was detected many times. J is TRBJ2-7 and V is TRBV27; 11 bases fit TRBD2. Germline V gene lookup returns CDR1 MNHEY and CDR2 SMNVEV (reference sequence). V trimming: 8 bases; J trimming: 4 bases; junction bases outside the gene matches: 7. This CDR3 is built from 14 residues. The DNA of the CDR3 is TGTGCCAGCTCACCTTTAGCGGGAGGGTACGAGCAGTACTTC. This encodes CASSPLAGGYEQYF.

This clonotype was recorded at least ten times. The V and J genes are TRBV5-1 and TRBJ2-7, with D possibly being TRBD1 or TRBD2 (5 bases each). In germline, CDR1 is SGHRS, CDR2 YFSETQ. The CDR3 has 13 amino acids. V was trimmed by 0 bases and J by 6 bases, leaving 10 bases between them. The CDR3, as DNA: TGCGCCAGCAGCTTGGGCGAGGGGCTCGAGCAGTACTTC. This sequence encodes CASSLGEGLEQYF.

The rearrangement joins TRBV7-2 to TRBJ2-7; 7 bases line up with TRBD1. Trimming removed 5 bases from V and 0 bases from J; junction bases left unmatched: 10. The germline CDR1 and CDR2 sequences are SGHTA and FQGNSA. The CDR3 is made up of 16 amino acids. In DNA, the CDR3 is TGTGCCAGCAGCCGAGGGGGCTCCCCGCGCTCCTACGAGCAGTACTTC. This codes for CASSRGGSPRSYEQYF.

J is TRBJ2-7 and V is TRBV11-2, with D tentatively TRBD1 or TRBD2 (5 bases each). The V end was cut by 2 bases, the J end by 9 bases, with 17 bases between. The length of the CDR3 is 14 residues. Looked up from germline, CDR1 is SGHAT and CDR2 is FQNNGV. The CDR3 sequence: CASSLNEGVGAQYF. Written as DNA, the CDR3 is TGTGCCAGCAGCTTAAATGAGGGAGTTGGGGCGCAGTACTTC.

Ten or more counts support this clonotype. The chain employs TRBV28 and TRBJ2-3; D is undetermined. Trimming took off 2 bases at V and 1 base at J, with 16 bases between the two ends. This CDR3 has 17 residues. Germline V gene sequence: CDR1 MDHEN, CDR2 SYDVKM. The CDR3 is CASSLEYGGTRTDTQYF. DNA for the CDR3: TGTGCCAGCAGTTTAGAGTATGGCGGTACCCGCACAGATACGCAGTATTTT.